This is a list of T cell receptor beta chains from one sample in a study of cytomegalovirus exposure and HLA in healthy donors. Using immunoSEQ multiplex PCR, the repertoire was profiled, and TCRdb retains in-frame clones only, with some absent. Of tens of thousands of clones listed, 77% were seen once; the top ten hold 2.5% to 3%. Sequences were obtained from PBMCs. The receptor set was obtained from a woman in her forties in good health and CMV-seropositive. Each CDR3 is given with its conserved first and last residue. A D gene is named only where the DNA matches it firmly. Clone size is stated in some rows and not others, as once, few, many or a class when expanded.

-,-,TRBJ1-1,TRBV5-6,CASSSTVNTEAFF,TGTGCCAGCAGTAGTACGGTGAACACTGAAGCTTTCTTT
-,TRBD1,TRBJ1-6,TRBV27,CASREGQRNSPLHF,TGTGCCAGCAGAGAGGGACAGAGAAATTCACCCCTCCACTTT
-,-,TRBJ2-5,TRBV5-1,CASSSQETQYF,TGCGCCAGCAGCTCGCAAGAGACCCAGTACTTC
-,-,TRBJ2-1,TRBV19,CASWAGDNEQFF,TGTGCCAGTTGGGCAGGGGATAATGAGCAGTTCTTC
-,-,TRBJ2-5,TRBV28,CASSLSGGTPNF,TGTGCCAGCAGTCTATCGGGGGGCACCCCGAACTTC
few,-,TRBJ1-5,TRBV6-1,CASSIFQGSNQPQHF,TGTGCCAGCTCCATCTTTCAGGGGAGCAATCAGCCCCAGCATTTT
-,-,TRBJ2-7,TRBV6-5,CASGGLPSSYEQYF,TGTGCCAGCGGGGGACTTCCTAGCTCCTACGAGCAGTACTTC
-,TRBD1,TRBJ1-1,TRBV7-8,CASRGQGWVF,TGTGCCAGCCGAGGACAGGGGTGGGTCTTT
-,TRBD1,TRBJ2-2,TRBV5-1,CASRAGQGNTGELFF,TGCGCCAGCAGGGCCGGACAGGGGAACACCGGGGAGCTGTTTTTT
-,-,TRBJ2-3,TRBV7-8,CASSPGGAADTQYF,TGTGCCAGCAGCCCAGGCGGAGCGGCAGATACGCAGTATTTT
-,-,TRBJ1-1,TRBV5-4,CASSLEGVEAFF,TGTGCCAGCAGCTTGGAGGGGGTGGAAGCTTTCTTT
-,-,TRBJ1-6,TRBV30,CACQTRGGGSPLHF,TGTGCCTGTCAAACCCGTGGGGGGGGTTCACCCCTCCACTTT
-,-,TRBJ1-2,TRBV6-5,CASSYSTALGGYTF,TGTGCCAGCAGTTATTCGACAGCCCTCGGGGGCTACACCTTC
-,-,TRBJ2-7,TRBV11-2,CASSSYPQDKYEQYF,TGTGCCAGCAGCTCATACCCGCAGGACAAGTACGAGCAGTACTTC
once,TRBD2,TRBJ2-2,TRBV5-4,CASSPGLAGGELFF,TGTGCCAGCAGCCCGGGACTAGCCGGCGGGGAGCTGTTTTTT
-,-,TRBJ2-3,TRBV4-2,CASSQDRLRGISTDTQYF,TGTGCCAGCAGCCAAGATAGGCTCAGGGGTATTAGCACAGATACGCAGTATTTT
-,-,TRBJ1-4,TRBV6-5,CASSRTVINEKLFF,TGTGCCAGCAGTCGGACAGTAATCAATGAAAAACTGTTTTTT
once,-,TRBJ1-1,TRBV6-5,CASSLVRNTEAFF,TGTGCCAGCAGTTTGGTCAGAAACACTGAAGCTTTCTTT
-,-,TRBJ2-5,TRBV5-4,CASSSSGTQYF,TGTGCCAGCAGCTCCTCAGGAACCCAGTACTTC
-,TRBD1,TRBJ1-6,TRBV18,CASSEQGASPLHF,TGTGCCAGCTCAGAGCAGGGGGCTTCACCCCTCCACTTT
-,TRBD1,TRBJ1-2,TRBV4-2,CASSQDRGQGTYGYTF,TGTGCCAGCAGCCAAGATCGGGGACAGGGTACCTATGGCTACACCTTC
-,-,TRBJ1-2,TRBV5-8,CASRSQGNGYTF,TGTGCCAGCAGGTCCCAGGGTAATGGCTACACCTTC
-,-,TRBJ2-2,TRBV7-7,CASRFTTEQGNTGELFF,TGTGCCAGCAGATTCACGACAGAGCAGGGTAACACCGGGGAGCTGTTTTTT
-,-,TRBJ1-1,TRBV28,CASTRGGGRAEAFF,TGTGCCAGCACCCGCGGGGGGGGGCGTGCTGAAGCTTTCTTT
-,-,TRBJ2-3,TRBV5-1,CASSSQALSGRAMGDTQYF,TGCGCCAGCAGCTCCCAGGCGCTGAGCGGGCGGGCCATGGGAGATACGCAGTATTTT
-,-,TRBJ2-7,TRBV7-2,CASRTSDRRSYEQYF,TGTGCCAGCAGAACCTCCGACAGGCGTTCCTACGAGCAGTACTTC
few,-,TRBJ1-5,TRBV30,CAWSVPVAGESNQPQHF,TGTGCCTGGAGTGTACCAGTCGCAGGGGAAAGCAATCAGCCCCAGCATTTT
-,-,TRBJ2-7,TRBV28,CASSSGTGPYEQYF,TGTGCCAGCAGTTCCGGGACTGGCCCCTACGAGCAGTACTTC
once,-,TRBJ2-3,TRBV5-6,CASSPTFGGDTQYF,TGTGCCAGCAGCCCTACCTTCGGGGGAGATACGCAGTATTTT
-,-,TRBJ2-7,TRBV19,CASSIGGQVVEQYF,TGTGCCAGTAGTATAGGGGGGCAGGTGGTCGAGCAGTACTTC
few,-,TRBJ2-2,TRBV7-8,CASSLAPSGELFF,TGTGCCAGCAGCTTAGCGCCTAGCGGGGAGCTGTTTTTT
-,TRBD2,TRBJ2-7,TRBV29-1,CSVVGGSGGPRSYEQYF,TGCAGCGTTGTGGGTGGTAGCGGGGGGCCCAGATCCTACGAGCAGTACTTC
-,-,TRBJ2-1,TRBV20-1,CSARRYNEQFF,TGCAGTGCACGGAGGTACAATGAGCAGTTCTTC
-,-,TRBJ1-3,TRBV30,CAWSVRGSGNTIYF,TGTGCCTGGAGTGTACGGGGGAGTGGAAACACCATATATTTT
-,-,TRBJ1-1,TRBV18,CASSPPVGRGTEAFF,TGTGCCAGCTCACCACCGGTGGGGAGAGGCACTGAAGCTTTCTTT
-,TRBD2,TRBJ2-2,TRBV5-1,CASSRLAGLNTGELFF,TGCGCCAGCAGCCGACTAGCGGGTTTGAACACCGGGGAGCTGTTTTTT
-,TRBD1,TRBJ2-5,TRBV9,CASSVLQGVQETQYF,TGTGCCAGCAGCGTTTTACAGGGGGTCCAAGAGACCCAGTACTTC
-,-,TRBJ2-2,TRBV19,CASEETPRNGELFF,TGTGCCAGTGAAGAGACCCCGAGGAACGGGGAGCTGTTTTTT
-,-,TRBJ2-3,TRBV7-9,CASSTRGTWKVTDTQYF,TGTGCCAGCAGCACACGGGGAACGTGGAAGGTCACAGATACGCAGTATTTT
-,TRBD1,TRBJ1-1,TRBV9,CASSVVLGGGTEAFF,TGTGCCAGCAGCGTAGTTCTAGGGGGCGGTACTGAAGCTTTCTTT
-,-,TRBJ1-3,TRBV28,CASSRGGVGNTIYF,TGTGCCAGCAGCCGCGGGGGGGTGGGAAACACCATATATTTT
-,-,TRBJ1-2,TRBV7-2,CASSLYDRNYGYTF,TGTGCCAGCAGCTTATACGACAGAAACTATGGCTACACCTTC
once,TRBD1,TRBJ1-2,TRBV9,CASSVGDRVGGYTF,TGTGCCAGCAGCGTAGGGGACAGGGTGGGAGGCTACACCTTC
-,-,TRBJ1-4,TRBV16,CASSETVYYEKLFF,TGTGCCAGCAGCGAGACAGTATACTATGAAAAACTGTTTTTT
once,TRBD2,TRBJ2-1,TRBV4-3,CASSPWVAGAGGNEQFF,TGCGCCAGCAGCCCCTGGGTAGCGGGGGCGGGGGGGAATGAGCAGTTCTTC
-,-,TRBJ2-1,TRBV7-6,CASSLAGSWDEQFF,TGTGCCAGCAGCTTAGCAGGGAGTTGGGATGAGCAGTTCTTC
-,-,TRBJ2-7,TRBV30,CATAGGRTYEQYF,TGTGCCACTGCCGGAGGGAGGACCTACGAGCAGTACTTC
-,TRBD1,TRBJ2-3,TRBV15,CATSTGTGYDTQYF,TGTGCCACCAGCACCGGGACAGGGTACGATACGCAGTATTTT
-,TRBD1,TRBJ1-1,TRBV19,CASSATGGDTEAFF,TGTGCCAGTAGTGCGACAGGGGGAGACACTGAAGCTTTCTTT
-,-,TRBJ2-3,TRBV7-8,CASSFLLGGRTDTQYF,TGTGCCAGCAGCTTTCTCCTTGGCGGCCGCACAGATACGCAGTATTTT
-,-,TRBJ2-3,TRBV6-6,CASSYQGTDTQYF,TGTGCCAGCAGTTACCAGGGGACAGATACGCAGTATTTT
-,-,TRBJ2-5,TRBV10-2,CASRPLAGGKETQYF,TGCGCCAGCAGACCACTCGCGGGCGGAAAAGAGACCCAGTACTTC
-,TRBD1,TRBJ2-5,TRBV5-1,CASSLQGAQETQYF,TGCGCCAGCAGCCTACAGGGGGCCCAAGAGACCCAGTACTTC
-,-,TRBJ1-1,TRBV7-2,CASSPLGVQNTEAFF,TGTGCCAGCAGCCCCCTCGGGGTCCAGAACACTGAAGCTTTCTTT